Listed below are T cell receptor beta chains from one sample, sequenced in a study of healthy donors' naive CD4 and CD8 T cells. TCRdb recomputed calls from the reads with MiXCR, one row per CDR3 protein. In the table there are approximately 180,000 distinct CDR3 sequences, nearly 75% of which are singletons. The sample was naive CD4+ and CD8+ T cells sorted from blood, pooled from several donors. Receptors originate from a pool of human donors in good health; the sample pools cells from several healthy donors. Both conserved end residues are part of each CDR3. The order of the fields is V gene, J gene, CDR3 length, D gene, clone size, CDR3 protein, CDR3 DNA. The D gene is left open where the match is weak. The size of a clone is reported for some rows only, either as once, few or many, or as a class for expanded clones.

V: TRBV20-1
J: TRBJ2-7
length: 13
D: TRBD2
size: -
CDR3: CSARGDWGYEQYF
DNA: TGCAGTGCCCGGGGGGACTGGGGCTACGAGCAGTACTTC

V: TRBV29-1
J: TRBJ1-2
length: 12
D: -
size: -
CDR3: CSVDTSAYGYTF
DNA: TGCAGCGTTGATACGTCAGCTTATGGCTACACCTTC

V: TRBV12-5
J: TRBJ1-1
length: 12
D: -
size: -
CDR3: CASGLGGTEAFF
DNA: TGTGCTAGTGGCCTAGGCGGCACTGAAGCTTTCTTT

V: TRBV29-1
J: TRBJ2-7
length: 14
D: -
size: -
CDR3: CSVGRSRSTYEQYF
DNA: TGCAGCGTTGGCCGAAGCCGCAGTACCTACGAGCAGTACTTC

V: TRBV12-3/TRBV12-4
J: TRBJ1-4
length: 14
D: -
size: -
CDR3: CASSFGGRSEKLFF
DNA: TGTGCCAGCAGTTTTGGTGGCAGGAGTGAAAAACTGTTTTTT

V: TRBV12-3/TRBV12-4
J: TRBJ1-2
length: 18
D: -
size: -
CDR3: CASSLVGVGKTIRYGYTF
DNA: TGTGCCAGCAGTTTAGTCGGGGTGGGCAAGACTATTCGCTATGGCTACACCTTC

V: TRBV11-2
J: TRBJ1-5
length: 16
D: -
size: -
CDR3: CASSLLMDSGIQPQHF
DNA: TGTGCCAGCAGCCTACTCATGGACTCGGGAATTCAGCCCCAGCATTTT

V: TRBV5-5
J: TRBJ2-7
length: 14
D: TRBD1
size: few
CDR3: CASSWTGLTNEQYF
DNA: TGTGCCAGCAGCTGGACAGGGTTGACCAACGAGCAGTACTTC

V: TRBV4-1
J: TRBJ2-1
length: 13
D: TRBD2
size: -
CDR3: CASSPSGRNEQFF
DNA: TGCGCCAGCAGTCCTAGCGGGAGGAATGAGCAGTTCTTC

V: TRBV10-3
J: TRBJ1-5
length: 15
D: -
size: -
CDR3: CAISESQMSNQPQHF
DNA: TGTGCCATCAGTGAGTCACAGATGAGCAATCAGCCCCAGCATTTT

V: TRBV24-1
J: TRBJ2-3
length: 16
D: TRBD1
size: -
CDR3: CATSGDRETSTDTQYF
DNA: TGTGCCACCAGCGGGGACAGGGAAACGAGCACAGATACGCAGTATTTT

V: TRBV19
J: TRBJ1-1
length: 16
D: TRBD1
size: -
CDR3: CASSIWQGARNTEAFF
DNA: TGTGCCAGTAGTATCTGGCAGGGGGCGCGGAACACTGAAGCTTTCTTT

V: TRBV6-5
J: TRBJ1-5
length: 16
D: -
size: -
CDR3: CASSYSSGFGNQPQHF
DNA: TGTGCCAGCAGTTACTCGTCAGGGTTCGGCAATCAGCCCCAGCATTTT

V: TRBV6-5
J: TRBJ2-1
length: 12
D: -
size: -
CDR3: CASRNSYNEQFF
DNA: TGTGCCAGCAGGAACTCCTACAATGAGCAGTTCTTC

V: TRBV29-1
J: TRBJ1-3
length: 13
D: -
size: few
CDR3: CSATAVSGNTIYF
DNA: TGCAGCGCTACAGCCGTCTCTGGAAACACCATATATTTT